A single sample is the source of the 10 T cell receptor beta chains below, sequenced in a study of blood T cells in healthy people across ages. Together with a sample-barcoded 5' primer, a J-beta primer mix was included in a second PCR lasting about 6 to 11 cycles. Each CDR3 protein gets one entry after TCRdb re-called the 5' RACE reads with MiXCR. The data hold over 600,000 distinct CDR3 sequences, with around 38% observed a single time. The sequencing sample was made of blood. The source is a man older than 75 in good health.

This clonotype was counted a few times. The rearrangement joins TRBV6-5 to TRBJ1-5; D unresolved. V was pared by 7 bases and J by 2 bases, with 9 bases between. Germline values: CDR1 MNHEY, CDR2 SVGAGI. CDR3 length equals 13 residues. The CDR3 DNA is TGTGCCAGCAAACGCGGAGGCAATCAGCCCCAGCATTTT. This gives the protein CASKRGGNQPQHF.

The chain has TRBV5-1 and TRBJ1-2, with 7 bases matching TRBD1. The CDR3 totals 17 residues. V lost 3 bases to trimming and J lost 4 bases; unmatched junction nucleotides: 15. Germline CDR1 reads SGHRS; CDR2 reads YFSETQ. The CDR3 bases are TGCGCCAGCAGCTCGGGCTCGACAGGGACCCTTGGCTATGGCTACACCTTC. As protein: CASSSGSTGTLGYGYTF.

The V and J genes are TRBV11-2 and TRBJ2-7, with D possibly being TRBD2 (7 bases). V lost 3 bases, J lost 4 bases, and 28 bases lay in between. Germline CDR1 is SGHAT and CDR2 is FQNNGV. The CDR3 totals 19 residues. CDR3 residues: CASSFRSGALGGTIYEQYF. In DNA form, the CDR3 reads TGTGCCAGCAGCTTTAGATCCGGGGCTTTGGGAGGGACAATTTACGAGCAGTACTTC.

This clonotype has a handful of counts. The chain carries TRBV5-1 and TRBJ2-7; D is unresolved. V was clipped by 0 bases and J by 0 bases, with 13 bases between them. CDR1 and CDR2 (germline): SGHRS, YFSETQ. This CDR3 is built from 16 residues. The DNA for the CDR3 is TGCGCCAGCAGCTTGGCAACTCCTGTGGGCTCCTACGAGCAGTACTTC. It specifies CASSLATPVGSYEQYF.

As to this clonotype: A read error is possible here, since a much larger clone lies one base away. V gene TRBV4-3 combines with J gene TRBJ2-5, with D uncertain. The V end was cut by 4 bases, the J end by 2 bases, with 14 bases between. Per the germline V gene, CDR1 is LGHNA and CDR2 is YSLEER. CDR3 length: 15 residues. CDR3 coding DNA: TGCGCCAGCAGCCGAGAAGTCCTGACACAAGAGACCCAGTACTTC. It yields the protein CASSREVLTQETQYF.

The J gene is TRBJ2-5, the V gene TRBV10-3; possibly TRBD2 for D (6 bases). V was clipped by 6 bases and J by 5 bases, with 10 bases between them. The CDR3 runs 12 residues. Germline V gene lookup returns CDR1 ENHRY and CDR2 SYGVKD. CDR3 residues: CAIRGGAETQYF. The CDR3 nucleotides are TGTGCCATCAGGGGGGGAGCGGAGACCCAGTACTTC.

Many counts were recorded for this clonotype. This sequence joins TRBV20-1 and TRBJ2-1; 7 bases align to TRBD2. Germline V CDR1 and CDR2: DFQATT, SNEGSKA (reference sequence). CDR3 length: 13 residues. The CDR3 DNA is TGCGGCTGCATAGGGGAGGGCCACAATGAGCAGTTCTTC. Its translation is CGCIGEGHNEQFF.

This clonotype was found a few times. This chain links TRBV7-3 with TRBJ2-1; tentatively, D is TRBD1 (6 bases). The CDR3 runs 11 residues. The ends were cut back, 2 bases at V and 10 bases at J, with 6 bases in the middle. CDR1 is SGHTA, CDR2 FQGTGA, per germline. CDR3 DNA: TGTGCCAGCAGCTTAGGACAGGAGCAGTTCTTC. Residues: CASSLGQEQFF.

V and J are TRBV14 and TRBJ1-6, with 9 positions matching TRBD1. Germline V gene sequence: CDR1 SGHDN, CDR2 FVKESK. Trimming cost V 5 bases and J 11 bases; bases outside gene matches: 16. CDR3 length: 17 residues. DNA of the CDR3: TGTGCCAGCAGCTATAAACCTATGACAGGGGGTGAGACACCCCTCCACTTT. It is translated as CASSYKPMTGGETPLHF.

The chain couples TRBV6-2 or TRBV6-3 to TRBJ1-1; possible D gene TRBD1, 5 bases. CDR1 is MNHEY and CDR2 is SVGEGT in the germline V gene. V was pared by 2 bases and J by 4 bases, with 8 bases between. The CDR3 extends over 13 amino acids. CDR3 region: CASSYGDSTEAFF. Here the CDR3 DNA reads TGTGCCAGCAGTTACGGGGACTCCACTGAAGCTTTCTTT.